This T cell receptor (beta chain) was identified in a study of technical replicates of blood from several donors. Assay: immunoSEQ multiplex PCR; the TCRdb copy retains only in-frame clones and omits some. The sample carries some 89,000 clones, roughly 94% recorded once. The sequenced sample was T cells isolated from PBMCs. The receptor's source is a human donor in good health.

The CDR3 sequence: CASSFVGTGGNEQFF. The CDR3 coding sequence is TGTGCCAGCAGTTTTGTCGGGACAGGGGGCAATGAGCAGTTCTTC. The chain links TRBV27 to TRBJ2-1; TRBD1 aligns across 11 bases. Trimming removed 3 bases from V and 6 bases from J; junction bases left unmatched: 4. CDR3 length: 15 amino acids. Per germline, CDR1 MNHEY and CDR2 SMNVEV (reference sequence).